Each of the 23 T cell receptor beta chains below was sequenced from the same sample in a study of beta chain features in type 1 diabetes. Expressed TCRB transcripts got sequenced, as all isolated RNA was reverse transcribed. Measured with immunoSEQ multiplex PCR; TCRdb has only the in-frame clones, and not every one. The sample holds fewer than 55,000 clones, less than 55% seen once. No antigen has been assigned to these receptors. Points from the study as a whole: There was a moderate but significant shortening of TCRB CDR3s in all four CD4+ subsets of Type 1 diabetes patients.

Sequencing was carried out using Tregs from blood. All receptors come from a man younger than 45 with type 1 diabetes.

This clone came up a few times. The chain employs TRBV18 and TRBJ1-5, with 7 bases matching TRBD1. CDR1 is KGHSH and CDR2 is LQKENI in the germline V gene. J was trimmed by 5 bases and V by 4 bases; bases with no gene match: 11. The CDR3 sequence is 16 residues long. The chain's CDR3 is CASSLSDRVYDQPQHF. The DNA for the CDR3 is TGTGCCAGCTCACTATCTGACAGGGTCTACGATCAGCCCCAGCATTTT.

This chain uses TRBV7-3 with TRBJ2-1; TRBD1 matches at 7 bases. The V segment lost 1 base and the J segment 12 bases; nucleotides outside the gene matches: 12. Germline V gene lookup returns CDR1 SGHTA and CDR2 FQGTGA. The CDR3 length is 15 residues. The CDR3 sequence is CASSLIPGRDRVQFF. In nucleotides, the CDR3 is TGTGCCAGCAGCTTAATTCCGGGAAGAGACAGGGTGCAGTTCTTC. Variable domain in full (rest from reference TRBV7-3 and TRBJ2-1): GAGVSQTPSNKVTEKGKYVELRCDPISGHTALYWYRQSLGQGPEFLIYFQGTGAADDSGLPNDRFFAVRPEGSVSTLKIQRTERGDSAVYLCASSLIPGRDRVQFFGPGTRLTVL.

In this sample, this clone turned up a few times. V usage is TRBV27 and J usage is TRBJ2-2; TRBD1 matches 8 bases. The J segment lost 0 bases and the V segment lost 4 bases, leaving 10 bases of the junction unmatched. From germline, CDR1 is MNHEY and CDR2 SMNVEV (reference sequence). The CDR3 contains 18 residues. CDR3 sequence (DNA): TGTGCCAGCAGTTCCCTACAGGGGGTTAACTCGAACACCGGGGAGCTGTTTTTT. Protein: CASSSLQGVNSNTGELFF.

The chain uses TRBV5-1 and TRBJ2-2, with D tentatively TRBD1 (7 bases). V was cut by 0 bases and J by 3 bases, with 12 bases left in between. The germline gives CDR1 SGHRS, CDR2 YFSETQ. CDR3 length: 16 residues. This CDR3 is CASSLGRGRDTGELFF. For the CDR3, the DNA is TGCGCCAGCAGCTTGGGGAGGGGGCGCGACACCGGGGAGCTGTTTTTT.

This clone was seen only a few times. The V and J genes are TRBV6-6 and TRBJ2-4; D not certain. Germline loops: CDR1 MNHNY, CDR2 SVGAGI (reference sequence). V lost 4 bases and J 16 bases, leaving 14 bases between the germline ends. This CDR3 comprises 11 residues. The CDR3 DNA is TGTGCCAGCAGTTTGAAAGGAGACGTCTACTTC. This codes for CASSLKGDVYF.

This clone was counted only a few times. The CDR3 reads CASREASGRAYNEQFF. As DNA, the CDR3 is TGTGCCAGCAGAGAGGCTAGCGGGAGGGCCTACAATGAGCAGTTCTTC. J is TRBJ2-1 and V is TRBV2, with 12 bases matching TRBD2. CDR1 SNHLY and CDR2 FYNNEI come from the germline V gene. The CDR3 totals 16 residues. V was pared by 6 bases and J by 2 bases, with 5 bases of the junction left unmatched.

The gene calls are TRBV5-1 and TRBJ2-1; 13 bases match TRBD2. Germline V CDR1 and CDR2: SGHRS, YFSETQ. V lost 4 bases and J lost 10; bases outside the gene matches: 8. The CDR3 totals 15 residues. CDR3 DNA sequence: TGCGCCAGCAGCCGTACTAGCGGGAGGGCCGGAGAGCAGTTCTTC. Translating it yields CASSRTSGRAGEQFF.

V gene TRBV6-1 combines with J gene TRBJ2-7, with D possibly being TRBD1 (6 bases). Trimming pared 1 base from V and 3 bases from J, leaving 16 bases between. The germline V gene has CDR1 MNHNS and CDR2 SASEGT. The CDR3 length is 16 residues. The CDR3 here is CASSEENTGLYYEQYF. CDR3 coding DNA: TGTGCCAGCAGTGAAGAAAATACAGGGCTATACTACGAGCAGTACTTC.

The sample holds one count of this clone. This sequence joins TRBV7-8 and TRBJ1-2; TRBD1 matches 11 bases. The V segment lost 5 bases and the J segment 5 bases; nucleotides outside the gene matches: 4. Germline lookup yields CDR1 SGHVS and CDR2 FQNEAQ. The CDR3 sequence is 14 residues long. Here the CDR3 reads CASSLGTGGYGYTF. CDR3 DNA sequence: TGTGCCAGCAGCCTAGGGACAGGGGGGTATGGCTACACCTTC.

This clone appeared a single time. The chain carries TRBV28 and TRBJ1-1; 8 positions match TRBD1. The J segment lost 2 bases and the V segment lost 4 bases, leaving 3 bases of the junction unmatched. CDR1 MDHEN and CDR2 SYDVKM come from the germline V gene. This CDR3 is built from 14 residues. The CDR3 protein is CASSSGQGNTEAFF. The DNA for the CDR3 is TGTGCCAGCAGTTCCGGACAGGGTAACACTGAAGCTTTCTTT.

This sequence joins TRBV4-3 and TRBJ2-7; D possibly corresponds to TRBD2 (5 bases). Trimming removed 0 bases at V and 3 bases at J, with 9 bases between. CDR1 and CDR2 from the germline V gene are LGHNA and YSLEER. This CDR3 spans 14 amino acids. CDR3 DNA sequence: TGCGCCAGCAGCCAAGATCAGGCGGGCTACGAGCAGTACTTC. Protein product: CASSQDQAGYEQYF.

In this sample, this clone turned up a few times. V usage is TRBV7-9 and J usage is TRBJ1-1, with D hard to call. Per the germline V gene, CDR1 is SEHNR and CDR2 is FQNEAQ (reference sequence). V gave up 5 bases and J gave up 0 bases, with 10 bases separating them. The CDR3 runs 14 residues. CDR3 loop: CASSMSQVNTEAFF. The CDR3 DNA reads TGTGCCAGCAGCATGAGCCAGGTGAACACTGAAGCTTTCTTT.

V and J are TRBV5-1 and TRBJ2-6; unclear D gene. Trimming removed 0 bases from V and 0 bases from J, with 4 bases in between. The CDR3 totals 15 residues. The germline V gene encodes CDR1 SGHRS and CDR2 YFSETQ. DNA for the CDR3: TGCGCCAGCAGCTTGGGGAGCTCTGGGGCCAACGTCCTGACTTTC. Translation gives CASSLGSSGANVLTF.

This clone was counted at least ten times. The CDR3: CAISEEGNYGYTF. CDR3 sequence (DNA): TGTGCCATCAGTGAGGAGGGAAACTATGGCTACACCTTC. V is TRBV10-3 and J is TRBJ1-2; no definite D call. V gave up 2 bases and J gave up 2 bases, with 6 bases separating them. The CDR3 is 13 residues long. Germline V gene lookup returns CDR1 ENHRY and CDR2 SYGVKD.

CDR3 nucleotide sequence: TGTGCCATCAGCCGGCAGGGTGGAAGCACAGATACGCAGTATTTT. Encoded protein: CAISRQGGSTDTQYF. The chain employs TRBV10-3 and TRBJ2-3, with TRBD1 as a possible D gene (5 bases). The CDR3 extends over 15 amino acids. Looked up from germline, CDR1 is ENHRY and CDR2 is SYGVKD. Trimming cost V 6 bases and J 0 bases, with 13 bases left between them.

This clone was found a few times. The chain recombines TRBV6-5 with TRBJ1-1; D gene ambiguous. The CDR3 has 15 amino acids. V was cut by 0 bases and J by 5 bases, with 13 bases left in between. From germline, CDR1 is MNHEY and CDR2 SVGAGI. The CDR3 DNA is TGTGCCAGCAGTTACTCGACGGGAGGGAGGACTGAAGCTTTCTTT. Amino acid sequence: CASSYSTGGRTEAFF.

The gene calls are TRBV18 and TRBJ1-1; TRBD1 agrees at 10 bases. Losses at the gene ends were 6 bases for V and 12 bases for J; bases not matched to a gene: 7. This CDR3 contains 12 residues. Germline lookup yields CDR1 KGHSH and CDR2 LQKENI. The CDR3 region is CASSPGTGDTFF. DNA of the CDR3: TGTGCCAGCTCCCCCGGGACAGGGGACACTTTCTTT.

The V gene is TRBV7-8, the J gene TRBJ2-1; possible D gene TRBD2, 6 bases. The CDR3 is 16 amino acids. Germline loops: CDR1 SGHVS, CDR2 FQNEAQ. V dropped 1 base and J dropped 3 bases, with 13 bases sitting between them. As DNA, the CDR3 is TGTGCCAGCAGCTTAGGCTCGGGAGCCGACTACAATGAGCAGTTCTTC. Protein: CASSLGSGADYNEQFF.

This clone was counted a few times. In DNA, the CDR3 is TGTGCCAGCAGCTCCGAGTACGAGCAGTACTTC. As protein: CASSSEYEQYF. The chain carries TRBV11-2 and TRBJ2-7, with D uncertain. The germline gives CDR1 SGHAT, CDR2 FQNNGV. Trimming shortened V by 4 bases and J by 4 bases, and 5 bases separated the two germline ends. There are 11 residues in the CDR3.

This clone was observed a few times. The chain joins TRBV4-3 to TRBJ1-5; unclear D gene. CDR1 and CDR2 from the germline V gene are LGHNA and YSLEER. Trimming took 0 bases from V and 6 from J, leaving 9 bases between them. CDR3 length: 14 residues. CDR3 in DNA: TGCGCCAGCAGCCAAGATCTGGGAGGTCAGCCCCAGCATTTT. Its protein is CASSQDLGGQPQHF.

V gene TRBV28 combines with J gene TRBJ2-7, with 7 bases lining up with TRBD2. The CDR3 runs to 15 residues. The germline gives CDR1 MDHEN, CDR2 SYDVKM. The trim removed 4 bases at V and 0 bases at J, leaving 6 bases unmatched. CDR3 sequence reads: CASSSRDYLSYEQYF. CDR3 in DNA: TGTGCCAGCAGTTCCCGGGACTATCTCTCCTACGAGCAGTACTTC.

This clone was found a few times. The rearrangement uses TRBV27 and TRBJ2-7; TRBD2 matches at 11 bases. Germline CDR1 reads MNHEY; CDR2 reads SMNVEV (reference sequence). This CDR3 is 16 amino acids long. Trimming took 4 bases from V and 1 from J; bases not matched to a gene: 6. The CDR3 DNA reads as TGTGCCAGCAGTTACACCCTAGCGGGAGGATCCTACGAGCAGTACTTC. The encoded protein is CASSYTLAGGSYEQYF.

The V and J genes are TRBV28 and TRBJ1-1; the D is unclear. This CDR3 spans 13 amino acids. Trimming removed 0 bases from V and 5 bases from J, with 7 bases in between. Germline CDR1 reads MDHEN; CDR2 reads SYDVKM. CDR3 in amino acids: CASSLWTGTEAFF. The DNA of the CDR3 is TGTGCCAGCAGTTTATGGACCGGGACTGAAGCTTTCTTT.